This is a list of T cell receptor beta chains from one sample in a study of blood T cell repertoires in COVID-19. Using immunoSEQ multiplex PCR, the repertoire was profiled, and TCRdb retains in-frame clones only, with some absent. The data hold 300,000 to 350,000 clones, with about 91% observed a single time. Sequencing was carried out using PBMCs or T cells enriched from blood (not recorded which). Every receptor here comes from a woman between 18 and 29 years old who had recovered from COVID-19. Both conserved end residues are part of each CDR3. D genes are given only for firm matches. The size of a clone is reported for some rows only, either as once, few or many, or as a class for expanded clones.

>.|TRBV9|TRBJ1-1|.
CASSVGREAKAFF
TGTGCCAGCAGCGTAGGCAGGGAGGCAAAAGCTTTCTTT
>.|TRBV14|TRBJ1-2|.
CASSLTGDYGYTF
TGTGCCAGCAGCCTGACGGGAGACTATGGCTACACCTTC
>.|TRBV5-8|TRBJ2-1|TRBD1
CASSQGANYNEQFF
TGTGCCAGCAGTCAGGGGGCGAACTACAATGAGCAGTTCTTC
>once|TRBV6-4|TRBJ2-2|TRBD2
CASSDWASGRGSNTGELFF
TGTGCCAGCAGTGACTGGGCTAGCGGGAGAGGGTCGAACACCGGGGAGCTGTTTTTT
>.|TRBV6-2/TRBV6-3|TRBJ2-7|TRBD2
CASSPPPGLAGGSPSYEQYF
TGTGCCAGCAGCCCACCCCCAGGACTAGCGGGGGGTTCGCCCTCCTACGAGCAGTACTTC
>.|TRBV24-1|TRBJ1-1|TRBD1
CATSDTGTGFGLTEAFF
TGTGCCACCAGTGATACAGGGACAGGTTTTGGTCTCACTGAAGCTTTCTTT
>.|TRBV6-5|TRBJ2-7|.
CAARAMGVVSHEQYF
TGTGCCGCCAGAGCGATGGGAGTCGTTTCTCACGAGCAGTACTTC
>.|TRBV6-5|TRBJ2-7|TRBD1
CASTTDRATYEQYF
TGTGCCAGCACCACCGACAGGGCCACCTACGAGCAGTACTTC
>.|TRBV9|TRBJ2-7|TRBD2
CASSVVGSGGTEQYF
TGTGCCAGCAGCGTAGTAGGTAGCGGGGGCACCGAGCAGTACTTC
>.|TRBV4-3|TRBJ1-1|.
CASSPDTFMNTEAFF
TGCGCCAGCAGCCCGGACACGTTCATGAACACTGAAGCTTTCTTT
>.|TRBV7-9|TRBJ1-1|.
CASSLTLTFTEAFF
TGTGCCAGCAGCTTAACCCTAACTTTCACTGAAGCTTTCTTT
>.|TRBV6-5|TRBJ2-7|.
CASRIDAGAYEQYF
TGTGCCAGCAGGATAGATGCAGGGGCCTACGAGCAGTACTTC
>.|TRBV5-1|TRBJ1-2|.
CASSLAAGYGYTF
TGCGCCAGCAGCTTGGCGGCGGGCTATGGCTACACCTTC
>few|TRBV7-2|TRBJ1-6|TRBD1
CASSRTGSSYNSPLHF
TGTGCCAGCAGTCGGACAGGTAGCTCCTATAATTCACCCCTCCACTTT
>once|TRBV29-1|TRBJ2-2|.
CSVESRDKRTGELFF
TGCAGCGTTGAAAGCAGGGATAAACGCACCGGGGAGCTGTTTTTT
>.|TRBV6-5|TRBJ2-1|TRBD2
CASSEREGDYNEQFF
TGTGCCAGCTCGGAACGGGAGGGCGACTACAATGAGCAGTTCTTC
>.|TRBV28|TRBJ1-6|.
CASSPPGSPLHF
TGTGCCAGCAGTCCCCCGGGTTCACCCCTCCACTTT
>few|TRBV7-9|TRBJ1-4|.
CASSPQGNEKLFF
TGTGCCAGCAGCCCGCAGGGTAATGAAAAACTGTTTTTT
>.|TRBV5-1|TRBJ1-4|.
CASTPLPEMNEKLFF
TGCGCCAGCACCCCGTTACCTGAGATGAATGAAAAACTGTTTTTT
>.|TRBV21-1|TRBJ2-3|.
CASSKEQETSGGCTDTQYF
TGTGCCAGCAGCAAAGAGCAGGAGACTAGCGGGGGTTGCACAGATACGCAGTATTTT
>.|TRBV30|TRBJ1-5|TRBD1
CAWNLKTGASNQPQHF
TGTGCCTGGAACTTAAAAACAGGGGCTAGCAATCAGCCCCAGCATTTT
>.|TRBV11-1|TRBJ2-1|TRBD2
CASSTAGGPYNEQFF
TGTGCCAGCAGCACCGCGGGAGGGCCGTACAATGAGCAGTTCTTC
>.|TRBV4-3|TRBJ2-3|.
CASSQEGREADTQYF
TGCGCCAGCAGCCAAGAAGGCAGGGAAGCAGATACGCAGTATTTT
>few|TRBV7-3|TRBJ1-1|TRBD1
CASSLQGQGAGTEAFF
TGTGCCAGCAGCTTACAGGGACAGGGGGCTGGCACTGAAGCTTTCTTT
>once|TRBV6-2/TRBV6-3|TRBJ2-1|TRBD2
CASSYRGRDEQFF
TGTGCCAGCAGTTACCGGGGGAGGGATGAGCAGTTCTTC
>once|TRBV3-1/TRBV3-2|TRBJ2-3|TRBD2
CASSQEPSGVTDTQYF
TGTGCCAGCAGCCAAGAGCCTAGCGGGGTCACAGATACGCAGTATTTT
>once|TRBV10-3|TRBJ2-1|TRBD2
CAISEQLAGGYNEQFF
TGTGCCATCAGTGAGCAACTAGCGGGAGGTTACAATGAGCAGTTCTTC